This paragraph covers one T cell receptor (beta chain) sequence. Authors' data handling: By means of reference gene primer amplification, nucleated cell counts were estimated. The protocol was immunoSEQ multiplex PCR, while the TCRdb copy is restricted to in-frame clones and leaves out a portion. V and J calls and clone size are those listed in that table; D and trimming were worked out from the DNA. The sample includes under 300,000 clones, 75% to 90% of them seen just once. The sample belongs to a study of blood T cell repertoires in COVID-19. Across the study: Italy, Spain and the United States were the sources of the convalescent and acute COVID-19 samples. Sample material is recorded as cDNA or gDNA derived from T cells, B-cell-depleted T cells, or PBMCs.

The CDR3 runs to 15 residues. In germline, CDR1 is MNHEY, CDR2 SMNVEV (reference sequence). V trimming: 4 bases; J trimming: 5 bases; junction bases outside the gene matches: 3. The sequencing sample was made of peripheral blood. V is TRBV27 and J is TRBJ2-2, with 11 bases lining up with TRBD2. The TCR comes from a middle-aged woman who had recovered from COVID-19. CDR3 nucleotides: TGTGCCAGCAGTTACACTAGCGGGAGAACCGGGGAGCTGTTTTTT. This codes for CASSYTSGRTGELFF.